These 25 T cell receptor beta chains were sequenced from one sample in a study of control samples from healthy donors and cancer patients. Assay: immunoSEQ multiplex PCR; the TCRdb copy retains only in-frame clones and omits some. The sample lists fewer than 90,000 clones, about 80% occurring once. The sequencing sample was made of blood. The receptors derive from a man aged 50 to 59 in good health.

The chain recombines TRBV9 with TRBJ2-5; D unresolved. V lost 6 bases to trimming and J lost 2 bases, with 14 bases between them. Per the germline V gene, CDR1 is SGDLS and CDR2 is YYNGEE. The CDR3 contains 14 residues. The CDR3 loop reads CASTRGNQQETQYF. As DNA, the CDR3 is TGTGCCAGCACCCGTGGCAACCAGCAAGAGACCCAGTACTTC.

This clone was detected only a few times. The chain couples TRBV14 to TRBJ2-7; D possibly corresponds to TRBD2 (6 bases). Trimming pared 4 bases from V and 0 bases from J, leaving 13 bases between. The CDR3 loop spans 15 amino acids. The germline V gene has CDR1 SGHDN and CDR2 FVKESK. The CDR3 DNA follows: TGTGCCAGCAGCCGAGGGGCGGGACCCTCCTACGAGCAGTACTTC. It specifies CASSRGAGPSYEQYF.

The chain employs TRBV28 and TRBJ1-5; 9 bases map to TRBD1. This CDR3 region has 14 residues. Germline V gene data show CDR1 as MDHEN and CDR2 as SYDVKM. Unmatched junction bases numbered 5, after V lost 5 bases and J lost 6 bases. The CDR3 DNA is TGTGCCAGCAGTCCCGGGACAGGGATTCAGCCCCAGCATTTT. Translated: CASSPGTGIQPQHF.

The chain links TRBV29-1 to TRBJ2-2; 10 nucleotides line up with TRBD2. This CDR3 is built from 14 residues. V was clipped by 6 bases and J by 5 bases; unmatched bases: 6. The germline V gene has CDR1 SQVTM and CDR2 ANQGSEA. The CDR3 loop reads CSVAGTSVTGELFF. CDR3 sequence (DNA): TGCAGCGTAGCCGGGACTAGCGTTACCGGGGAGCTGTTTTTT.

This rearrangement joins TRBV27 to TRBJ2-1; perhaps TRBD2 as D (5 bases). Germline values: CDR1 MNHEY, CDR2 SMNVEV (reference sequence). This CDR3 contains 12 residues. V was cut by 2 bases and J by 6 bases, with 5 bases left in between. The CDR3 protein is CASSLGGNEQFF. The DNA of the CDR3 is TGTGCCAGCAGTTTAGGAGGCAATGAGCAGTTCTTC.

This clone has more than one count but fewer than ten. The V and J genes are TRBV7-9 and TRBJ2-5; D gene unclear. The CDR3 sequence is 13 residues long. The V gene's germline CDR1 is SEHNR and CDR2 FQNEAQ (reference sequence). V lost 3 bases, J lost 1 base, and 6 bases lay in between. The CDR3 bases are TGTGCCAGCAGCTTGCATGGCCAAGAGACCCAGTACTTC. This encodes CASSLHGQETQYF.

This chain links TRBV6-5 with TRBJ2-6; D tentatively reads TRBD1 or TRBD2 (5 bases each). V lost 11 bases and J 0 bases, leaving 11 bases between the germline ends. The germline CDR1 and CDR2 sequences are MNHEY and SVGAGI. The CDR3 is made up of 14 amino acids. The CDR3 sequence: CALMRGSGANVLTF. CDR3 nucleotide sequence: TGTGCCCTGATGAGGGGCTCTGGGGCCAACGTCCTGACTTTC.

This chain connects TRBV4-3 to TRBJ1-1; 8 bases fit TRBD1. The CDR3 consists of 16 residues. Unmatched junction bases numbered 8, after V lost 4 bases and J lost 1 base. Germline CDR1 is LGHNA and CDR2 is YSLEER. Here the CDR3 DNA reads TGCGCCAGCAGCCCATCCCGGACAGGGACGAACACTGAAGCTTTCTTT. This translates into CASSPSRTGTNTEAFF.

This clone was seen only a few times. This chain uses TRBV7-9 with TRBJ1-6; possible D gene TRBD1, 5 bases. Germline CDR1 reads SEHNR; CDR2 reads FQNEAQ (reference sequence). The CDR3 contains 14 residues. The V gene lost 1 base and the J gene lost 8 bases, with 9 bases spanning the gap. DNA of the CDR3: TGTGCCAGCAGCTTAGGGGGAGGGGATTCACCCCTCCACTTT. Its translation is CASSLGGGDSPLHF.

CDR3 sequence reads: CASSPGPATQYF. Here the CDR3 DNA reads TGTGCCAGCAGTCCCGGACCAGCTACGCAGTATTTT. The chain recombines TRBV6-5 with TRBJ2-3; D is unresolved. Trimming removed 5 bases from V and 8 bases from J, with 11 bases in between. Looked up from germline, CDR1 is MNHEY and CDR2 is SVGAGI. This CDR3 contains 12 residues.

The chain couples TRBV4-2 to TRBJ2-6, with D tentatively TRBD1 (6 bases). CDR1 and CDR2 (germline): LGHNA, YNFKEQ. CDR3 length: 15 amino acids. Trimming removed 5 bases from V and 2 bases from J, with 10 bases in between. The DNA for the CDR3 is TGTGCCAGCAGCGAACAGGGAACTGGGGCCAACGTCCTGACTTTC. As protein: CASSEQGTGANVLTF.

This clone was recorded a few times. The V gene is TRBV14, the J gene TRBJ2-1; the match to TRBD2 covers 7 bases. This CDR3 region has 17 residues. Germline V lookup: CDR1 SGHDN, CDR2 FVKESK. With 4 bases clipped from V and 0 bases from J, the junction kept 9 bases outside the gene matches. The CDR3 region has the DNA TGTGCCAGCAGCCGTGGACTAGGCACTGTCTCCTACAATGAGCAGTTCTTC. Translated, it gives CASSRGLGTVSYNEQFF.

This chain connects TRBV7-9 to TRBJ1-2; possibly TRBD1 for D (5 bases). This CDR3 has 14 residues. The germline CDR1 and CDR2 sequences are SEHNR and FQNEAQ (reference sequence). Trimming cost V 4 bases and J 8 bases, with 17 bases left between them. The CDR3 DNA reads as TGTGCCAGCAGCTCTTCAGGGCACGAGGCAGGCTACACCTTC. It codes for CASSSSGHEAGYTF.

With respect to this clone: One end of the junction is discordant with germline, which a read error may explain. J is TRBJ1-5 and V is TRBV7-9; no reliable D call. CDR3 length: 13 residues. CDR1 is SEHNR, CDR2 FQNEAQ, per germline (reference sequence). CDR3 loop: CASSWEGKQPQHF. In DNA, the CDR3 is TGTGCCAGCAGCTGGGAGGGCAAACAGCCCCAGCATTTT.

J is TRBJ1-6 and V is TRBV29-1, with 12 bases identical to TRBD1. The CDR3 loop spans 19 amino acids. CDR1 SQVTM and CDR2 ANQGSEA come from the germline V gene. V shed 7 bases, J shed 0 bases, and the junction held 13 bases outside the gene matches. CDR3 nucleotide sequence: TGCAGCGGTTGGACCACCGGGGACAGGGGGCTCTCCTATAATTCACCCCTCCACTTT. Its protein is CSGWTTGDRGLSYNSPLHF.

The chain joins TRBV15 to TRBJ1-1; D remains ambiguous. The CDR3 covers 15 residues. V lost 1 base and J lost 4, with 13 bases in between. The V gene's germline CDR1 is LNHNV and CDR2 YYDKDF (reference sequence). The CDR3 loop is CATSRVGGKGTEAFF. The CDR3 nucleotides are TGTGCCACCAGCAGAGTGGGCGGGAAAGGCACTGAAGCTTTCTTT.

The V call is TRBV21-1, the J call TRBJ2-3; the table's D call of TRBD2 was not tested on the DNA. TRBV21-1 is designated a pseudogene. CDR3 length: 18 amino acids. The CDR3 sequence is CASSRGSGSKWEEDTQYF. As DNA, the CDR3 is TGTGCCAGCAGCCGAGGGTCAGGGTCCAAGTGGGAGGAGGATACGCAGTATTTT.

The rearrangement uses TRBV5-1 and TRBJ1-5; D gene ambiguous. The CDR3 has 12 residues. Germline loops: CDR1 SGHRS, CDR2 YFSETQ. V lost 5 bases, J lost 2 bases, and 5 bases lay in between. The CDR3 DNA follows: TGCGCCAGCAGAACGGGCAATCAGCCCCAGCATTTT. Amino acid sequence: CASRTGNQPQHF.

The chain combines TRBV5-6 with TRBJ1-6; 8 bases line up with TRBD1. The CDR3 has 15 residues. The germline CDR1 and CDR2 sequences are SGHDT and YYEEEE. V shed 1 base and J 8 bases; nucleotides not matched to a gene: 5. The CDR3 nucleotides are TGTGCCAGCAGCTTGACCGGGACAGGAGATTCACCCCTCCACTTT. It specifies CASSLTGTGDSPLHF.

Notes on this clone: This same CDR3 is encoded by further DNA sequences in the sample. The chain employs TRBV24-1 and TRBJ1-2; 9 nucleotides agree with TRBD1. The length of the CDR3 is 14 residues. Trimming took 2 bases from V and 4 from J; bases not matched to a gene: 1. CDR1 KGHDR and CDR2 SFDVKD come from the germline V gene. CDR3 amino acids: CATSDSDRGYGYTF. The CDR3 bases are TGTGCCACCAGTGATTCGGACAGGGGCTATGGCTACACCTTC.

The V gene is TRBV2, the J gene TRBJ2-5; D call uncertain. Per the germline V gene, CDR1 is SNHLY and CDR2 is FYNNEI. Trimming cost V 7 bases and J 2 bases, with 8 bases left between them. The CDR3 is made up of 12 amino acids. The CDR3 bases are TGTGCCAGCAAGCCCGTACAAGAGACCCAGTACTTC. It is translated as CASKPVQETQYF.

The chain carries TRBV7-2 and TRBJ1-5; possible D gene TRBD1, 5 bases. V was trimmed by 5 bases and J by 7 bases, leaving 15 bases between them. The CDR3 covers 14 residues. The germline CDR1 and CDR2 sequences are SGHTA and FQGNSA. CDR3 sequence reads: CASSPADGGQPQHF. CDR3 DNA sequence: TGTGCCAGCAGCCCTGCTGACGGGGGACAGCCCCAGCATTTT.

CDR3 in amino acids: CASSHAVGGYTF. The CDR3 bases are TGCGCCAGCAGCCATGCGGTGGGGGGCTACACCTTC. The chain joins TRBV4-3 to TRBJ1-2; no clear D gene. The germline CDR1 and CDR2 sequences are LGHNA and YSLEER. V dropped 3 bases and J dropped 8 bases, with 10 bases sitting between them. The CDR3 runs 12 residues.

The chain combines TRBV5-6 with TRBJ1-1; D uncertain. Trimming removed 1 base from V and 1 base from J, with 14 bases in between. Germline loops: CDR1 SGHDT, CDR2 YYEEEE. This CDR3 comprises 16 residues. For the CDR3, the DNA is TGTGCCAGCAGCTTGAGGAGGAGCAGGTCGAACACTGAAGCTTTCTTT. Translating gives CASSLRRSRSNTEAFF.

The gene calls are TRBV6-5 and TRBJ2-7; 7 bases are a match to TRBD2. Per germline, CDR1 MNHEY and CDR2 SVGAGI. This CDR3 region has 16 residues. Trimming took 2 bases from V and 7 from J; bases not matched to a gene: 14. The CDR3: CASSYRMASGIDEQYF. Here the CDR3 DNA reads TGTGCCAGCAGTTACCGTATGGCAAGCGGGATTGATGAGCAGTACTTC.